These 10 T cell receptor beta chains were all obtained from the same sample, sequenced in a study of beta chain features in type 1 diabetes. Expressed TCRB transcripts were sequenced, since all the RNA that had been isolated was reverse transcribed. Assay: immunoSEQ multiplex PCR; the TCRdb copy retains only in-frame clones and omits some. The sample yields fewer than 350,000 clones, 15% to 20% seen once. Sequencing was performed on naive CD4+ T cells from blood. The origin of the receptors is a woman aged 18-30 years in good health.

This chain connects TRBV11-3 to TRBJ2-7; TRBD1 matches 9 bases. Germline V gene data show CDR1 as SGHNT and CDR2 as YENEEA. V was clipped by 2 bases and J by 4 bases; unmatched bases: 12. The CDR3 covers 17 residues. The CDR3 reads CASSLKAGGTGKYEQYF. The CDR3 DNA reads as TGTGCCAGCAGCTTAAAGGCCGGGGGGACAGGGAAATACGAGCAGTACTTC.

Concerning this clone: The same CDR3 can be traced to other DNA sequences in this sample. This chain connects TRBV30 to TRBJ1-1; the D gene is possibly TRBD1 (5 bases). Trimming removed 4 bases from V and 0 bases from J, with 9 bases in between. The CDR3 totals 13 residues. Germline lookup yields CDR1 GTSNPN and CDR2 SVGIG (reference sequence). The DNA for the CDR3 is TGTGCCTGGAATCGGGGGATGAACACTGAAGCTTTCTTT. Residues: CAWNRGMNTEAFF.

This clone turned up a few times. The J gene is TRBJ2-5, the V gene TRBV6-1; 8 positions agree with TRBD2. Germline V CDR1 and CDR2: MNHNS, SASEGT. The J segment lost 5 bases and the V segment lost 8 bases, leaving 1 base of the junction unmatched. The CDR3 has 11 amino acids. CDR3 sequence reads: CASRGGETQYF. The CDR3 DNA sequence: TGTGCCAGCCGGGGGGGGGAGACCCAGTACTTC.

The rearrangement links TRBV21-1 to TRBJ2-5; the D call TRBD2 from the table was never checked on the DNA. TRBV21-1 is designated a pseudogene. The CDR3 has 12 residues. The CDR3 region has the DNA TGTGCCAGCAGCACCCCCCCGGGGACCCAGTACTTC. Translation gives CASSTPPGTQYF.

This clone showed up just a few times. The V gene is TRBV5-1, the J gene TRBJ2-5; a possible D gene is TRBD2 (6 bases). The CDR3 contains 17 residues. V shed 4 bases and J shed 5 bases, with 24 bases lying between them. Per germline, CDR1 SGHRS and CDR2 YFSETQ. For the CDR3, the DNA is TGCGCCAGCAGCCGGGGGTCCACCGGGTTTGCGGGGGAGACCCAGTACTTC. It codes for CASSRGSTGFAGETQYF.

This rearrangement joins TRBV10-3 to TRBJ1-2; D not resolved. V was trimmed by 6 bases and J by 1 base, leaving 12 bases between them. CDR1 is ENHRY, CDR2 SYGVKD, per germline. This CDR3 comprises 14 residues. DNA of the CDR3: TGTGCCATCAGCCGGACTACGAGTAACTATGGCTACACCTTC. This sequence encodes CAISRTTSNYGYTF.

The V and J genes are TRBV5-1 and TRBJ2-7; 7 bases match TRBD2. The V gene's germline CDR1 is SGHRS and CDR2 YFSETQ. The ends lost 2 bases at V and 1 base at J; junction bases unmatched: 9. The CDR3 extends over 16 amino acids. The chain's CDR3 is CASSFGLGGGSYEQYF. The CDR3 DNA is TGCGCCAGCAGCTTCGGCTTGGGCGGGGGATCCTACGAGCAGTACTTC.

This clone appeared a few times. The rearrangement joins TRBV9 to TRBJ2-1; TRBD2 aligns across 7 bases. In germline, CDR1 is SGDLS, CDR2 YYNGEE. Trimming cost V 0 bases and J 9 bases; bases outside gene matches: 9. The CDR3 extends over 15 amino acids. CDR3 loop: CASSVASGTLSEQFF. Here the CDR3 DNA reads TGTGCCAGCAGCGTAGCCAGCGGGACGCTCAGTGAGCAGTTCTTC.

The V gene is TRBV19, the J gene TRBJ2-3; 11 bases align to TRBD2. Germline CDR1 LNHDA, CDR2 SQIVND (reference sequence). V shed 6 bases, J shed 4 bases, and the junction held 3 bases outside the gene matches. The CDR3 contains 14 residues. Here the CDR3 reads CASRRSGGADTQYF. The CDR3 coding sequence is TGTGCCAGTAGACGTAGCGGGGGGGCAGATACGCAGTATTTT.

This chain joins TRBV5-1 and TRBJ2-7; D might be TRBD1 (6 bases). The V end was cut by 0 bases, the J end by 2 bases, with 12 bases between. Germline V gene data show CDR1 as SGHRS and CDR2 as YFSETQ. The CDR3 runs to 15 residues. The CDR3 DNA reads TGCGCCAGCAGCTTGGTTGCACAGGGTCCCTACGAGCAGTACTTC. As protein: CASSLVAQGPYEQYF.